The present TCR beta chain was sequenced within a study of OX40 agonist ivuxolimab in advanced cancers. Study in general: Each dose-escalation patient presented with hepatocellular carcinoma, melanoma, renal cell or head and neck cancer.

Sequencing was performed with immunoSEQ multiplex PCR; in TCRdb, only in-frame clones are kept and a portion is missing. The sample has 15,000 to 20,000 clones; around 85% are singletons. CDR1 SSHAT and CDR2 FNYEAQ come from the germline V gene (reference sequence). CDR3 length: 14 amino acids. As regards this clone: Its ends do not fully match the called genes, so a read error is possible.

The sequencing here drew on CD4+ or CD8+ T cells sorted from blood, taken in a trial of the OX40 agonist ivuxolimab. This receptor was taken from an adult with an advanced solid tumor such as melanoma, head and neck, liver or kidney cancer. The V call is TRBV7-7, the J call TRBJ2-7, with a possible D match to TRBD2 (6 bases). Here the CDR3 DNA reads TGTGCTAGCAGCTTAGCGGAGGGCTCCTACGAGCAGTACTTC. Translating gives CASSLAEGSYEQYF.